One sample yielded the 14 T cell receptor beta chains listed below, sequenced in a study of blood T cell repertoires in COVID-19. Produced via immunoSEQ multiplex PCR; TCRdb's table is partial and in-frame only. There are over 120,000 clones in the sample; roughly 84% occur only once, and 2.6% lies in the top ten. The sample consisted of peripheral blood. These receptors originate from a human donor with acute or convalescent COVID-19. The donor label of this sample is uncertain.

The chain links TRBV9 to TRBJ2-3, with unresolved D. The V gene lost 0 bases and the J gene lost 2 bases, with 10 bases spanning the gap. CDR1 SGDLS and CDR2 YYNGEE come from the germline V gene. The CDR3 extends over 15 amino acids. The CDR3 DNA is TGTGCCAGCAGCGTAGCTACCTACCCCACAGATACGCAGTATTTT. Translated: CASSVATYPTDTQYF.

This clone occurred a few times. V usage is TRBV7-9 and J usage is TRBJ1-6; D possibly corresponds to TRBD1 (5 bases). This CDR3 has 17 residues. Germline V lookup: CDR1 SEHNR, CDR2 FQNEAQ (reference sequence). V was shortened by 3 bases and J by 0 bases, with 12 bases between the two germline ends. The chain's CDR3 is CASSLGGGRSYNSPLHF. CDR3 in DNA: TGTGCCAGCAGCTTGGGGGGGGGACGCTCCTATAATTCACCCCTCCACTTT.

CDR3 protein: CASSYSGTGANVLTF. The CDR3 coding sequence is TGTGCCAGCAGTTACTCCGGGACTGGGGCCAACGTCCTGACTTTC. The chain links TRBV6-5 to TRBJ2-6; D perhaps matches TRBD2 (5 bases). Germline values: CDR1 MNHEY, CDR2 SVGAGI. Trimming removed 0 bases at V and 2 bases at J, with 5 bases between. The CDR3 is 15 amino acids.

The V and J genes are TRBV5-4 and TRBJ1-4, with 7 nucleotides matching TRBD1. The CDR3 extends over 15 amino acids. Germline V gives CDR1 SGHNT, CDR2 YYREEE (reference sequence). The V and J ends lost 3 bases and 8 bases, in that order; junction bases with no gene match: 10. Here the CDR3 DNA reads TGTGCCAGCAGCTCCCGACAGGGTGCAAGGGAAAAACTGTTTTTT. Amino acid sequence: CASSSRQGAREKLFF.

This rearrangement joins TRBV4-2 to TRBJ2-2, with 12 bases lining up with TRBD2. This CDR3 has 15 amino acids. V shed 0 bases and J 7 bases; nucleotides not matched to a gene: 0. Germline CDR1 LGHNA, CDR2 YNFKEQ. The CDR3 reads CASSQELAGGGELFF. The CDR3 bases are TGTGCCAGCAGCCAAGAACTAGCGGGAGGCGGGGAGCTGTTTTTT.

The chain carries TRBV18 and TRBJ1-2; maybe TRBD1 (5 bases). The germline gives CDR1 KGHSH, CDR2 LQKENI. The germline V and J ends were trimmed by 3 bases and 9 bases, with 17 bases remaining between them. This CDR3 comprises 14 residues. The CDR3 coding sequence is TGTGCCAGCTCACCCACTTTGCAGGCGGACAGCTACACCTTC. This translates into CASSPTLQADSYTF.

The rearrangement links TRBV27 to TRBJ2-3, with 8 bases lining up with TRBD2. Germline CDR1 and CDR2: MNHEY and SMNVEV (reference sequence). CDR3 size: 14 residues. With 10 bases clipped from V and 2 bases from J, the junction kept 8 bases outside the gene matches. The CDR3 DNA follows: TGTGCCACCAGAGCGGGGGCCTTCACAGATACGCAGTATTTT. This encodes CATRAGAFTDTQYF.

The chain combines TRBV19 with TRBJ1-3, with D tentatively TRBD1 (5 bases). Germline V gene data show CDR1 as LNHDA and CDR2 as SQIVND (reference sequence). CDR3 length equals 14 residues. Trimming removed 7 bases at V and 0 bases at J, with 10 bases between. CDR3 residues: CASTQASSGNTIYF. The CDR3 coding sequence is TGTGCCAGTACACAGGCGAGCTCTGGAAACACCATATATTTT.

The CDR3 DNA is TGCGCCAGCAGCCAAAGCACGTTCAACTCTGGGGCCAACGTCCTGACTTTC. Translating gives CASSQSTFNSGANVLTF. The rearrangement uses TRBV4-1 and TRBJ2-6; D is ambiguous. Per the germline V gene, CDR1 is MGHRA and CDR2 is YSYEKL. CDR3 size: 17 residues. V lost 2 bases to trimming and J lost 0 bases, with 11 bases between them.

The chain employs TRBV6-5 and TRBJ2-4; 7 bases align to TRBD1. Germline CDR1 and CDR2: MNHEY and SVGAGI. Germline trimming cut 7 bases from V and 1 base from J; bases unmatched to any gene: 7. CDR3 length: 15 amino acids. DNA of the CDR3: TGTGCCAGCAATACAGGGGCGACGGCCAAAAACATTCAGTACTTC. Its translation is CASNTGATAKNIQYF.

The chain uses TRBV19 and TRBJ1-4; TRBD1 aligns across 8 bases. Germline V CDR1 and CDR2: LNHDA, SQIVND (reference sequence). Trimming removed 4 bases from V and 7 bases from J; junction bases left unmatched: 11. This CDR3 spans 16 amino acids. The CDR3 loop reads CASSTGQGVFSEKLFF. CDR3 sequence (DNA): TGTGCCAGTAGTACCGGACAGGGAGTGTTCTCTGAAAAACTGTTTTTT.

The chain recombines TRBV6-5 with TRBJ1-5; 9 nucleotides align to TRBD1. Germline CDR1 reads MNHEY; CDR2 reads SVGAGI. V lost 6 bases and J lost 7; bases outside the gene matches: 10. CDR3 size: 15 residues. The CDR3 reads CASRPGQGIGQPQHF. The CDR3 DNA follows: TGTGCCAGCAGGCCGGGACAGGGAATAGGGCAGCCCCAGCATTTT.

This clone was seen only once. The genes are TRBV9 and TRBJ2-1, with 9 bases identical to TRBD2. Trimming took 4 bases from V and 1 from J; bases not matched to a gene: 3. This CDR3 region has 15 residues. Looked up from germline, CDR1 is SGDLS and CDR2 is YYNGEE. This chain's CDR3 is CASSSSGESYNEQFF. The CDR3 region has the DNA TGTGCCAGCAGCTCTAGCGGGGAGTCCTACAATGAGCAGTTCTTC.

The chain joins TRBV19 to TRBJ1-6; 7 positions agree with TRBD1. This CDR3 region has 12 residues. With V trimmed by 8 bases and J by 14 bases, 9 bases remained unmatched. From germline, CDR1 is LNHDA and CDR2 SQIVND (reference sequence). The CDR3 loop is CASLGGGVTLHF. For the CDR3, the DNA is TGTGCCAGTCTAGGGGGCGGCGTAACCCTCCACTTT.